These 15 T cell receptor beta chains share one sample of origin, sequenced in a study of blood T cell repertoires in COVID-19. The assay was immunoSEQ multiplex PCR, and TCRdb's table has in-frame clones only and misses some. The table shows 250,000 to 300,000 clones, with more than 75% occurring only once. Sequences were obtained from PBMCs or T cells enriched from blood (not recorded which). Source of these receptors: a woman aged 55-69 years in a cohort exposed to, infected with or recovered from COVID-19 (not recorded which).

The rearrangement links TRBV5-6 to TRBJ2-6; tentative D call: TRBD1 (5 bases). V dropped 0 bases and J dropped 4 bases, with 14 bases sitting between them. CDR1 SGHDT and CDR2 YYEEEE come from the germline V gene. The CDR3 has 17 residues. The CDR3 coding sequence is TGTGCCAGCAGCTTGGCCAGACAGTTCGGAGGGGCCAACGTCCTGACTTTC. It is translated as CASSLARQFGGANVLTF.

The CDR3 loop is CASSQESGHTYEQYF. Here the CDR3 DNA reads TGTGCCAGCAGCCAAGAATCCGGACACACCTACGAGCAGTACTTC. The genes are TRBV3-1 (or the pseudogene TRBV3-2) and TRBJ2-7; tentative D call: TRBD1 (5 bases). Looked up from germline, CDR1 is LGHDT and CDR2 is YNNKEL (reference sequence). The V end was cut by 0 bases, the J end by 2 bases, with 11 bases between. This CDR3 contains 15 residues.

This chain connects TRBV18 to TRBJ2-2, with a possible D match to TRBD2 (5 bases). Germline V lookup: CDR1 KGHSH, CDR2 LQKENI. The V and J ends lost 0 bases and 4 bases respectively, with 12 bases between them. The CDR3 has 16 residues. The CDR3 region is CASSPPSGDITGELFF. CDR3 sequence (DNA): TGTGCCAGCTCACCACCGTCCGGGGATATCACCGGGGAGCTGTTTTTT.

The V call is TRBV3-1 (or the pseudogene TRBV3-2), the J call TRBJ2-7, with D unresolved. This CDR3 is built from 12 residues. Trimming stripped 3 bases from V and 0 bases from J, with 3 bases between. The germline V gene encodes CDR1 LGHDT and CDR2 YNNKEL (reference sequence). The CDR3 spells CASSHSSYEQYF. The CDR3 nucleotides read TGTGCCAGCAGCCATAGCTCCTACGAGCAGTACTTC.

This chain connects TRBV30 to TRBJ1-5, with 8 bases identical to TRBD1. The J segment lost 1 base and the V segment lost 3 bases, leaving 5 bases of the junction unmatched. The CDR3 loop spans 15 amino acids. Germline assignment: CDR1 GTSNPN and CDR2 SVGIG (reference sequence). The CDR3 loop is CAWRAGGWSNQPQHF. The CDR3 DNA follows: TGTGCCTGGAGAGCAGGGGGCTGGAGCAATCAGCCCCAGCATTTT.

This CDR3 reads CASSSVADSYEQYF. In DNA form, the CDR3 reads TGTGCCAGCAGCTCAGTAGCGGACTCCTACGAGCAGTACTTC. The chain has TRBV3-1 (or the pseudogene TRBV3-2) and TRBJ2-7; perhaps TRBD2 as D (6 bases). Germline assignment: CDR1 LGHDT and CDR2 YNNKEL (reference sequence). The V end was cut by 5 bases, the J end by 0 bases, with 11 bases between. The CDR3 extends over 14 amino acids.

V and J are TRBV19 and TRBJ2-5, with D possibly matching TRBD1 (7 bases). Trimming took 4 bases from V and 2 from J, leaving 17 bases between them. This CDR3 spans 16 amino acids. Germline CDR1 reads LNHDA; CDR2 reads SQIVND (reference sequence). The CDR3 region is CASSTEEPGGQETQYF. The DNA of the CDR3 is TGTGCCAGTAGTACGGAGGAGCCAGGGGGGCAAGAGACCCAGTACTTC.

This chain links TRBV7-2 with TRBJ1-5, with a weak D call TRBD1 (5 bases). Germline V CDR1 and CDR2: SGHTA, FQGNSA. V dropped 0 bases and J dropped 3 bases, with 9 bases sitting between them. The CDR3 covers 15 residues. CDR3 amino acids: CASSLARQNNQPQHF. CDR3 in DNA: TGTGCCAGCAGCTTAGCGCGACAGAACAATCAGCCCCAGCATTTT.

The chain links TRBV18 to TRBJ2-5; D is possibly TRBD1 (5 bases). V was cut by 3 bases and J by 0 bases, with 8 bases left in between. Germline CDR1 is KGHSH and CDR2 is LQKENI. This CDR3 is built from 14 residues. The CDR3 reads CASSPDSNQETQYF. The CDR3, as DNA: TGTGCCAGCTCACCCGACAGTAACCAAGAGACCCAGTACTTC.

CDR3 residues: CASSGRQAYNEQFF. In nucleotides, the CDR3 is TGTGCCAGCAGCGGACGACAGGCGTACAATGAGCAGTTCTTC. The chain carries TRBV5-8 and TRBJ2-1; D is perhaps TRBD1 (6 bases). V was pared by 4 bases and J by 4 bases, with 12 bases between. The germline V gene has CDR1 SGHTS and CDR2 YDEGEE. The length of the CDR3 is 14 residues.

The chain uses TRBV5-4 and TRBJ2-1; 14 positions match TRBD2. Germline CDR1 and CDR2: SGHNT and YYREEE (reference sequence). With 3 bases clipped from V and 7 bases from J, the junction kept 9 bases outside the gene matches. The CDR3 runs to 17 residues. The CDR3 here is CASSSGTSGSMRNEQFF. Here the CDR3 DNA reads TGTGCCAGCAGCTCCGGGACTAGCGGGAGCATGAGGAATGAGCAGTTCTTC.

The chain recombines TRBV7-2 with TRBJ2-4; 12 bases align to TRBD2. Per germline, CDR1 SGHTA and CDR2 FQGNSA. This CDR3 has 17 residues. Trimming took 0 bases from V and 8 from J; bases not matched to a gene: 8. The CDR3: CASSLALAGGFIDIQYF. CDR3 sequence (DNA): TGTGCCAGCAGCTTAGCTCTAGCGGGAGGGTTTATTGACATTCAGTACTTC. Looking up the rest from reference TRBV7-2 and TRBJ2-4 gives the full variable domain: GAGVSQSPSNKVTEKGKDVELRCDPISGHTALYWYRQSLGQGLEFLIYFQGNSAPDKSGLPSDRFSAERTGGSVSTLTIQRTQQEDSAVYLCASSLALAGGFIDIQYFGAGTRLSVL.

The chain links TRBV30 to TRBJ1-5; maybe TRBD1 (5 bases). The CDR3 spans 14 residues. Germline CDR1 and CDR2: GTSNPN and SVGIG (reference sequence). V lost 3 bases, J lost 9 bases, and 18 bases lay in between. This CDR3 reads CAWSYDSQQGPQHF. The CDR3 DNA reads as TGTGCCTGGAGCTACGACAGTCAGCAAGGGCCCCAGCATTTT.

The rearrangement links TRBV6-5 to TRBJ2-5; TRBD2 agrees at 10 bases. J lost 2 bases, V lost 5 bases, and 2 bases had no gene match. CDR3 length: 14 amino acids. Germline lookup yields CDR1 MNHEY and CDR2 SVGAGI. The CDR3 region is CASSTLAGQETQYF. CDR3 DNA sequence: TGTGCCAGCAGTACACTAGCGGGACAAGAGACCCAGTACTTC.

The rearrangement links TRBV9 to TRBJ2-1, with 9 bases matching TRBD2. Germline V lookup: CDR1 SGDLS, CDR2 YYNGEE. Germline trimming cut 3 bases from V and 4 bases from J; bases unmatched to any gene: 2. This CDR3 is built from 14 residues. This CDR3 is CASSGLAEYNEQFF. The CDR3 DNA sequence: TGTGCCAGCAGCGGACTAGCGGAATACAATGAGCAGTTCTTC. Based on the CDR3 plus reference TRBV9 and TRBJ2-1, the full variable domain is DSGVTQTPKHLITATGQRVTLRCSPRSGDLSVYWYQQSLDQGLQFLIQYYNGEERAKGNILERFSAQQFPDLHSELNLSSLELGDSALYFCASSGLAEYNEQFFGPGTRLTVL.